The text below deals with one TCR beta chain. These data are taken from a study of blood T cell repertoires in COVID-19. The overall study: Material from acute and convalescent COVID-19 was sourced from the United States, Italy and Spain. The cDNA or gDNA used as material had been derived from T cells, B-cell-depleted T cells, or PBMCs.

The CDR3 has 16 residues. Trimming left V 4 bases short and J 7 bases short, with 19 bases between. Germline CDR1 is MNHNS and CDR2 is SASEGT. In the original processing: Quantification of nucleated cells was approximated via reference gene primer amplification. The repertoire was sequenced with immunoSEQ multiplex PCR; TCRdb's copy has only in-frame clones and lacks some. V and J calls plus clone size are reproduced from that table; the DNA served to infer D and trimming. The table has some 120,000 clones, approximately 92% seen once. The sequenced sample was peripheral blood. The source of this sequence is a man aged 65-85 years with active or convalescent COVID-19. This chain links TRBV6-1 with TRBJ1-4, with D perhaps TRBD1 (6 bases). The CDR3 bases are TGTGCCAGCAGTGGTCCGATTCTGGGGGCTGGTGAAAAACTGTTTTTT. It yields the protein CASSGPILGAGEKLFF.